The following is a T cell receptor beta chain sequence with its context. Antigen specificity is unknown. This sample was included in a study of CD4 T cells in relation to SARS-CoV-2 and coronaviruses. Trimming shortened V by 4 bases and J by 3 bases, and 16 bases separated the two germline ends. The CDR3 loop spans 15 amino acids. In germline, CDR1 is MNHEY, CDR2 SMNVEV (reference sequence). The unexposed donors gave CD4+ T cells in about 2010-2019, prior to COVID-19. After ten to eleven days of culture, CD4+ T cells were isolated. The assay was immunoSEQ multiplex PCR, and TCRdb's table has in-frame clones only and misses some. The data show about 17,000 clones, about 79% seen once.

The sequence was obtained from a human donor in good health. The V gene is TRBV27, the J gene TRBJ2-7, with D perhaps matching TRBD2 (5 bases). Input material: CD4+ T cells from PBMCs, cultured in vitro. The CDR3 sequence is CASSSRAEGSYEQYF. As DNA, the CDR3 is TGTGCCAGCAGTTCACGCGCCGAAGGGAGCTACGAGCAGTACTTC.